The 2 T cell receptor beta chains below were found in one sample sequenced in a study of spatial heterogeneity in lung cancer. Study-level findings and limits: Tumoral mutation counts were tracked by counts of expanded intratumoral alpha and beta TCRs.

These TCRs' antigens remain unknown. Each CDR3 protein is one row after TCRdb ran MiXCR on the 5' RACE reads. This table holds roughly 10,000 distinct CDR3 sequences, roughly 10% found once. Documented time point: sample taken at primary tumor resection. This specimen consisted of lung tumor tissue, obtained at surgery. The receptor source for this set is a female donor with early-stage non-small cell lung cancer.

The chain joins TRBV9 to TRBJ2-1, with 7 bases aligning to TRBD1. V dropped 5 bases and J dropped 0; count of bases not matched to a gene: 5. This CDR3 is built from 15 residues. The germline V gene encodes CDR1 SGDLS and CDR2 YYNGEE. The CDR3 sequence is CASSTGTASYNEQFF. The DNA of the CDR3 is TGTGCCAGCAGTACTGGGACAGCCTCCTACAATGAGCAGTTCTTC.

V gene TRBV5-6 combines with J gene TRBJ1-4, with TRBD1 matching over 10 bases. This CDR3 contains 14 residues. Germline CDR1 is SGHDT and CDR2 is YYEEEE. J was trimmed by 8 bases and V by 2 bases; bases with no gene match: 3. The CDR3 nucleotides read TGTGCCAGCAGCTTAGGGACAGGGGCGGAAAAACTGTTTTTT. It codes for CASSLGTGAEKLFF.